Below are 20 T cell receptor beta chains sequenced from a single sample in a study of shared clonotypes between healthy human individuals. Only in-frame clones appear in the TCRdb table, and some are missing; sequencing was by immunoSEQ multiplex PCR. The data contain 800,000 to 1,200,000 clones, around 78% of them seen just once; the ten biggest clones take up approximately 0.52%. The sample was memory CD4+ T cells from PBMCs. Subset indicated: CD45RA-negative fraction. The source is a man between 18 and 29 years old in good health. Some clones in this sample may be carry-over from other donors' samples.

Remarks on this clone: This probably arose from a read error, given a far larger clone one base away. The same CDR3 arises from other DNA sequences in this sample as well. As DNA, the CDR3 is TGTGCCAGCAGCTTAGACAGTCAAGAGACCCAGTACTTC. It codes for CASSLDSQETQYF. The chain links TRBV7-7 to TRBJ2-5; no clear D gene. Between the trimmed V and J ends, which lost 1 base and 2 bases, there was a span of 5 bases. From germline, CDR1 is SSHAT and CDR2 FNYEAQ (reference sequence). The CDR3 contains 13 residues.

The chain links TRBV5-1 to TRBJ2-7, with D unclear. The CDR3 loop spans 17 amino acids. Trimming took 0 bases from V and 0 from J, leaving 16 bases between them. The germline gives CDR1 SGHRS, CDR2 YFSETQ. The CDR3 nucleotides read TGCGCCAGCAGCTTGGGACCTCGAGTGACGAGCTCCTACGAGCAGTACTTC. Its translation: CASSLGPRVTSSYEQYF.

The chain couples TRBV4-1 to TRBJ1-1, with D possibly TRBD1 on 6 matching bases. Germline V gene lookup returns CDR1 MGHRA and CDR2 YSYEKL. CDR3 size: 16 residues. Trimming pared 4 bases from V and 0 bases from J, leaving 15 bases between. CDR3 nucleotide sequence: TGCGCCAGCAGCCGAACCCCAGGGGATATGAACACTGAAGCTTTCTTT. Translating gives CASSRTPGDMNTEAFF.

This chain uses TRBV7-6 with TRBJ2-2; 7 bases are shared with TRBD1. CDR1 and CDR2 from the germline V gene are SGHVS and FNYEAQ. V lost 6 bases to trimming and J lost 4 bases; unmatched junction nucleotides: 11. The CDR3 length is 16 residues. The CDR3 region is CASRPPGTELTGELFF. The CDR3 DNA reads TGTGCCAGCAGGCCTCCCGGGACAGAACTCACCGGGGAGCTGTTTTTT.

This chain connects TRBV10-2 to TRBJ1-2, with D tentatively TRBD1 (5 bases). The CDR3 is 15 amino acids. Germline V gene sequence: CDR1 WSHSY, CDR2 SAAADI. Trimming took 0 bases from V and 4 from J, leaving 12 bases between them. The CDR3 coding sequence is TGCGCCAGCAGTGAGTCTAAGGGGAGGGCCTATGGCTACACCTTC. It codes for CASSESKGRAYGYTF.

V gene TRBV5-3 combines with J gene TRBJ1-1; TRBD1 might be the D (5 bases). TRBV5-3 is an ORF, and what it does is uncertain. The CDR3 length is 17 residues. The V and J ends lost 4 bases and 1 base respectively, with 20 bases between them. CDR3 protein: CARSLEEQEGPNTEAFF. In DNA form, the CDR3 reads TGTGCCAGAAGCCTGGAAGAACAGGAAGGACCGAACACTGAAGCTTTCTTT.

The genes are TRBV7-9 and TRBJ2-5; 14 bases fit TRBD2. Germline values: CDR1 SEHNR, CDR2 FQNEAQ (reference sequence). This CDR3 has 17 amino acids. With V trimmed by 0 bases and J by 2 bases, 2 bases remained unmatched. In DNA form, the CDR3 reads TGTGCCAGCAGCTTAGCGCGACTAGCGGGAGGGCAAGAGACCCAGTACTTC. Its protein is CASSLARLAGGQETQYF. The entire variable domain, with the rest obtained from reference TRBV7-9 and TRBJ2-5, is as follows: DTGVSQNPRHKITKRGQNVTFRCDPISEHNRLYWYRQTLGQGPEFLTYFQNEAQLEKSRLLSDRFSAERPKGSFSTLEIQRTEQGDSAMYLCASSLARLAGGQETQYFGPGTRLLVL.

This clone was seen ten or more times. This chain uses TRBV14 with TRBJ1-4; D is unresolved. Germline values: CDR1 SGHDN, CDR2 FVKESK. The CDR3 length is 13 residues. The ends were cut back, 4 bases at V and 7 bases at J, with 10 bases in the middle. Written as DNA, the CDR3 is TGTGCCAGCAGCCGATGGGGTGCTGAAAAACTGTTTTTT. This encodes CASSRWGAEKLFF. The full variable domain, in which reference TRBV14 and TRBJ1-4 provide the parts outside the CDR3, is EAGVTQFPSHSVIEKGQTVTLRCDPISGHDNLYWYRRVMGKEIKFLLHFVKESKQDESGMPNNRFLAERTGGTYSTLKVQPAELEDSGVYFCASSRWGAEKLFFGSGTQLSVL.

This clone appeared a single time. J is TRBJ2-6 and V is TRBV5-1; a weak D match, TRBD1 (6 bases). The CDR3 covers 15 residues. CDR1 is SGHRS, CDR2 YFSETQ, per germline. Trimming left V 4 bases short and J 2 bases short, with 10 bases between. CDR3 protein: CASSPDRTGANVLTF. The CDR3 DNA sequence: TGCGCCAGCAGCCCTGACAGGACTGGGGCCAACGTCCTGACTTTC.

This clone was counted only a few times. This rearrangement joins TRBV4-2 to TRBJ2-7; D uncertain. This CDR3 is built from 13 residues. Germline V lookup: CDR1 LGHNA, CDR2 YNFKEQ. The V and J ends lost 0 bases and 2 bases respectively, with 5 bases between them. The CDR3 nucleotides read TGTGCCAGCAGCCAAGATCGGGCCTACGAGCAGTACTTC. Translated, it gives CASSQDRAYEQYF.

The rearrangement uses TRBV5-6 and TRBJ2-5; D is uncertain. With 0 bases removed from V and 6 bases from J, the gap between germline ends came to 3 bases. Germline lookup yields CDR1 SGHDT and CDR2 YYEEEE. The CDR3 consists of 11 residues. CDR3 in DNA: TGTGCCAGCAGCTTGGACCAGACCCAGTACTTC. This encodes CASSLDQTQYF.

The gene calls are TRBV11-1 and TRBJ2-5, with no clear D. CDR1 and CDR2 (germline): SGHAT, FQDESV (reference sequence). Trimming took off 0 bases at V and 2 bases at J, with 4 bases between the two ends. The CDR3 is 13 amino acids. The CDR3 DNA reads as TGTGCCAGCAGCTTAGCTCCTCAAGAGACCCAGTACTTC. It translates to CASSLAPQETQYF.

V gene TRBV7-3 combines with J gene TRBJ2-6; unclear D gene. V lost 2 bases and J lost 0, with 11 bases in between. Germline CDR1 reads SGHTA; CDR2 reads FQGTGA. The CDR3 totals 17 residues. Here the CDR3 reads CASSLQTPSSGANVLTF. CDR3 DNA: TGTGCCAGCAGCTTACAAACGCCTAGCTCTGGGGCCAACGTCCTGACTTTC.

This clone was seen more than once but under ten times. V and J are TRBV18 and TRBJ2-7; D remains ambiguous. Between the trimmed V and J ends, which lost 6 bases and 6 bases, there was a span of 18 bases. Germline loops: CDR1 KGHSH, CDR2 LQKENI. This CDR3 is 14 amino acids long. The CDR3 protein is CASSPVALPFEQYF. The CDR3 DNA follows: TGTGCCAGCTCCCCCGTGGCGCTTCCCTTCGAGCAGTACTTC.

This chain links TRBV7-2 with TRBJ2-3, with 9 bases that match TRBD2. V lost 2 bases and J lost 4; bases outside the gene matches: 4. CDR1 is SGHTA and CDR2 is FQGNSA in the germline V gene. The CDR3 has 15 amino acids. The CDR3 region is CASSLIRLAADTQYF. The CDR3 DNA sequence: TGTGCCAGCAGCTTAATACGACTAGCGGCAGATACGCAGTATTTT. The entire variable domain, with the rest obtained from reference TRBV7-2 and TRBJ2-3, is as follows: GAGVSQSPSNKVTEKGKDVELRCDPISGHTALYWYRQSLGQGLEFLIYFQGNSAPDKSGLPSDRFSAERTGGSVSTLTIQRTQQEDSAVYLCASSLIRLAADTQYFGPGTRLTVL.

This clone came up a few times. This sequence joins TRBV7-2 and TRBJ1-5; weak D call: TRBD1 (5 bases). The germline gives CDR1 SGHTA, CDR2 FQGNSA. V shed 5 bases and J shed 4 bases, with 12 bases lying between them. CDR3 size: 14 residues. DNA of the CDR3: TGTGCCAGCAGCACCGGACGGGGGAATCAGCCCCAGCATTTT. Translated: CASSTGRGNQPQHF.

The chain recombines TRBV7-6 with TRBJ2-1; D is unresolved. CDR1 is SGHVS and CDR2 is FNYEAQ in the germline V gene. Trimming left V 0 bases short and J 0 bases short, with 12 bases between. The CDR3 is 17 residues long. CDR3 in DNA: TGTGCCAGCAGCTTAGCGCCAGGACCGAGCTCCTACAATGAGCAGTTCTTC. It codes for CASSLAPGPSSYNEQFF.

The chain uses TRBV18 and TRBJ1-2; a weak D match, TRBD1 (5 bases). The CDR3 is 14 residues long. Germline CDR1 is KGHSH and CDR2 is LQKENI. V was cut by 5 bases and J by 3 bases, with 13 bases left in between. CDR3 sequence reads: CASSAHRDDYGYTF. The CDR3 nucleotides are TGTGCCAGCTCAGCGCATCGGGACGACTATGGCTACACCTTC.

The rearrangement uses TRBV7-7 and TRBJ2-7; TRBD1 matches 9 bases. Germline V gives CDR1 SSHAT, CDR2 FNYEAQ (reference sequence). This CDR3 spans 18 amino acids. Losses at the gene ends were 6 bases for V and 2 bases for J; bases not matched to a gene: 17. CDR3 coding DNA: TGTGCCAGCAGTATTCCGGCCCAACCGGGACAGGGACCCTACGAGCAGTACTTC. Translating gives CASSIPAQPGQGPYEQYF.

This clone was seen once. The gene calls are TRBV28 and TRBJ1-1; 8 nucleotides align to TRBD1. Looked up from germline, CDR1 is MDHEN and CDR2 is SYDVKM. Trimming at V came to 1 base and at J to 11 bases, leaving 12 bases not matched to a gene. CDR3 length: 15 residues. The DNA for the CDR3 is TGTGCCAGCAGTTTATTCAAATGGCAGGGGGCAGAGGCTTTCTTT. Translated, it gives CASSLFKWQGAEAFF. Together with reference TRBV28 and TRBJ1-1, the CDR3 gives the full variable domain: DVKVTQSSRYLVKRTGEKVFLECVQDMDHENMFWYRQDPGLGLRLIYFSYDVKMKEKGDIPEGYSVSREKKERFSLILESASTNQTSMYLCASSLFKWQGAEAFFGQGTRLTVV.